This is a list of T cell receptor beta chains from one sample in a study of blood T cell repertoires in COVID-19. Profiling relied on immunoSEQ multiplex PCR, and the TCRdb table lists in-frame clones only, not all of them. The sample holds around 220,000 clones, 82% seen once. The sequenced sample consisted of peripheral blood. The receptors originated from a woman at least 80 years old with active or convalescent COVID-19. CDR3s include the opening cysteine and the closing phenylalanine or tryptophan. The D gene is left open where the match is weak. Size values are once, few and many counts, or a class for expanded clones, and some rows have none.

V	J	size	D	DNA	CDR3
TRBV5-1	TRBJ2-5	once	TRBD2	TGCGCCAGCAGCTTGGGTAGCGGGCAAGAGACCCAGTACTTC	CASSLGSGQETQYF
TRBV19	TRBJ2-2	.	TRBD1	TGTGCCAGTAGTACACAGGGGCGCAGGGGGACCGGGGAGCTGTTTTTT	CASSTQGRRGTGELFF
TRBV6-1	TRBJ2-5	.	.	TGTGCCAGCAGTGGCTCGTCGGGGAGGGGGGGGCAAGAGACCCAGTACTTC	CASSGSSGRGGQETQYF
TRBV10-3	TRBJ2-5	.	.	TGTGCCATCAGTGGCTTTCAGGGATGGGAGACCCAGTACTTC	CAISGFQGWETQYF
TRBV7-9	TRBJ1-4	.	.	TGTGCCAGCAGCTTAGAACAGATTAATGAAAAACTGTTTTTT	CASSLEQINEKLFF
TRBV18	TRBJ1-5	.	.	TGTGCCAGCTCACCTTTCGGACGGACTGATCAGCCCCAGCATTTT	CASSPFGRTDQPQHF
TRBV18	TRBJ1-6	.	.	TGTGCCAGCTCACCCGGACAGACCTTTAATTCACCCCTCCACTTT	CASSPGQTFNSPLHF
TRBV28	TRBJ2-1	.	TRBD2	TGTGCCAGCAGTTTAGCGGGAGTTTCAGGGGAGCAGTTCTTC	CASSLAGVSGEQFF
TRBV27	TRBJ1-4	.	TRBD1	TGTGCCAGCAGTACCACAGGGGGCGAAGGTGAAAAACTGTTTTTT	CASSTTGGEGEKLFF
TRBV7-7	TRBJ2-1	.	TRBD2	TGTGCTAGCAGCTTAGGAGGACTAGCGGGAGGGAATGAGCAGTTCTTC	CASSLGGLAGGNEQFF
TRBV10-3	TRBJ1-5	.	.	TGTGCCATCAGTGAGTCAGGAGGGTTAGGCAATCAGCCCCAGCATTTT	CAISESGGLGNQPQHF
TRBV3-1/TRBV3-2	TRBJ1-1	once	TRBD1	TGTGCCAGCAGCCGGAGGGACAGGAACACTGAAGCTTTCTTT	CASSRRDRNTEAFF
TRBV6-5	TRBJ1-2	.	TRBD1	TGTGCCAGCACCTCTGGACAGGGGTATGGCTACACCTTC	CASTSGQGYGYTF
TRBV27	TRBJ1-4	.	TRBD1	TGTGCCAGCAGTTCAGGGGGGTTAGATGAAAAACTGTTTTTT	CASSSGGLDEKLFF
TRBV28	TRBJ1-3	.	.	TGTGCCAGCAGTCCGCCGACAGTCTCTGGAAACACCATATATTTT	CASSPPTVSGNTIYF
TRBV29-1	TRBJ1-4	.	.	TGCAGCGTTGGCGCAGGGGACGAAAAACTGTTTTTT	CSVGAGDEKLFF
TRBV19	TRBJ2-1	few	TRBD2	TGTGCCAGTAGTTTCACAGCGGGAGGTTTCGGGAATGAGCAGTTCTTC	CASSFTAGGFGNEQFF
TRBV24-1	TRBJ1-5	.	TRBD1	TGTGCCACCAGTTCCGGGACAGGGGTTCAGCCCCAGCATTTT	CATSSGTGVQPQHF
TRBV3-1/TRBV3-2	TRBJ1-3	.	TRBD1	TGTGCCAGCAGCCAGGCAACAGGGGGAACTGGAAACACCATATATTTT	CASSQATGGTGNTIYF
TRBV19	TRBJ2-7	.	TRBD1	TGTGCCAGTAGTACCAAGTCGACAGGGGGGGTCTACGAGCAGTACTTC	CASSTKSTGGVYEQYF
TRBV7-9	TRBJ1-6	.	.	TGTGCCAGCAGCTTTAGCGGTAGAAATTCACCCCTCCACTTT	CASSFSGRNSPLHF
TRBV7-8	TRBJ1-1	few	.	TGTGCCAGCAGCTTCTCCAGGGCGGATCAAGCTTTCTTT	CASSFSRADQAFF
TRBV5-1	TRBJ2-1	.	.	TGCGCCAGCAGCTTGGGTTCGGGAAACAATGAGCAGTTCTTC	CASSLGSGNNEQFF
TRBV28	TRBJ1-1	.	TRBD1	TGTGCCAGTCAATTGACAGGGGGAAACACTGAAGCTTTCTTT	CASQLTGGNTEAFF
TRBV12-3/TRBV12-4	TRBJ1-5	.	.	TGTGCCAGCAGTCTGTTGTCCAATCAGCCCCAGCATTTT	CASSLLSNQPQHF
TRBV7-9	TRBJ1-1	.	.	TGTGCCAGCAGCCCGCAACAGGGTACTGAAGCTTTCTTT	CASSPQQGTEAFF
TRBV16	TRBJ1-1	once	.	TGTGCCAGCAGCCAATGGAGGGAGAACACTGAAGCTTTCTTT	CASSQWRENTEAFF
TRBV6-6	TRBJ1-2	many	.	TGTGCCAGCAGTTACTCGGTCGGTTCAACTAACTATGGCTACACCTTC	CASSYSVGSTNYGYTF
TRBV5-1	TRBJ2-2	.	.	TGCGCCAGCAGCTTCCGGGACACCACCGGGGAGCTGTTTTTT	CASSFRDTTGELFF
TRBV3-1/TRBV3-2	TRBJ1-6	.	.	TGTGCCAGCAGCCAAGATGCGAGTTATAATTCACCCCTCCACTTT	CASSQDASYNSPLHF
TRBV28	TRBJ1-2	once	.	TGTGCCAGCAGTCTGGTAGAATATGGCTACACCTTC	CASSLVEYGYTF
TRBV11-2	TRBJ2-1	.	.	TGTGCCAGCAGCTTAGACAGGGGTAAAGGAGTGCATGAGCAGTTCTTC	CASSLDRGKGVHEQFF
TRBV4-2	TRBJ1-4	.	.	TGTGCCAGCAGCCAAGAGAAGGCAGGGGAGAATGAAAAACTGTTTTTT	CASSQEKAGENEKLFF
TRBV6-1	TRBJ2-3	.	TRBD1	TGTGCCAGCAGTGGAGGGACAGGGGGCTCAAGAGATACGCAGTATTTT	CASSGGTGGSRDTQYF
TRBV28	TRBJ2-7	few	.	TGTGCCAGCAGTTTATGGGGGAATCTGGCGGGGAGGACCTACGAGCAGTACTTC	CASSLWGNLAGRTYEQYF
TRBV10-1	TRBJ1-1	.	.	TGCGCCAGCAGACAGCGGCCGAACACTGAAGCTTTCTTT	CASRQRPNTEAFF
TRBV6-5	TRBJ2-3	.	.	TGTGCCAGCAGAACAGGAGGGCCGGGAGATACGCAGTATTTT	CASRTGGPGDTQYF
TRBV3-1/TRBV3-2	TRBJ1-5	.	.	TGTGCCAGCAGCCAAGGACAGGCTACCAATCAGCCCCAGCATTTT	CASSQGQATNQPQHF
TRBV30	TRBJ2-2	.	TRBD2	TGTGCCTGGACCCGTCTAGCGGGAGTGAACGGGGAGCTGTTTTTT	CAWTRLAGVNGELFF
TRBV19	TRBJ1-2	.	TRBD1	TGTGCCAGTAGTTCGGACAGGACCAACTATGGCTACACCTTC	CASSSDRTNYGYTF
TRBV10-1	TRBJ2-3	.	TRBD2	TGCGCCAGCAGTGGGGTCCCGACGGGAGGTGGGACAGATACGCAGTATTTT	CASSGVPTGGGTDTQYF
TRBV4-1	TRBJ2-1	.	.	TGCGCCAGCAGCCAAGATGTCGGTTCTCAGTTCTTC	CASSQDVGSQFF
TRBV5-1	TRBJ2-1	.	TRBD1	TGCGCCAGCAGCTTGGGGACAGGGGGTGAGCAGTTCTTC	CASSLGTGGEQFF
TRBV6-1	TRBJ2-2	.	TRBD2	TGTGCCAGCAGTGTAAGTAGCGGGGTGAACACCGGGGAGCTGTTTTTT	CASSVSSGVNTGELFF
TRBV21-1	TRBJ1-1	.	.	TGTGCCAGCAGCAAAGAGTTTCTGAGGATGGCCACTGAAGCTTTCTTT	CASSKEFLRMATEAFF
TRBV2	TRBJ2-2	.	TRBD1	TGTGCCAGCAGTTCCGACAGGGGATACGCCGGGGAGCTGTTTTTT	CASSSDRGYAGELFF